These T cell receptor beta chains were read from a single sample in a study of blood T cell repertoires in COVID-19. Profiled with immunoSEQ multiplex PCR; TCRdb holds only in-frame clones, not every one. The sample lists roughly 400,000 clones, about 89% occurring once. The sample consisted of PBMCs or T cells enriched from blood (not recorded which). Receptors were obtained from a woman in her thirties or forties who had been exposed to COVID-19. Each CDR3 is given with its conserved first and last residue. D genes are given only for firm matches. The size of a clone is reported for some rows only, either as once, few or many, or as a class for expanded clones.

size,J,D,V,CDR3,DNA
.,TRBJ2-5,TRBD2,TRBV13,CASSLYGGYQETQYF,TGTGCCAGCAGCTTATACGGGGGGTACCAAGAGACCCAGTACTTC
.,TRBJ2-6,TRBD2,TRBV10-1,CASSDQRGGSGANVLTF,TGCGCCAGCAGTGACCAACGCGGGGGATCTGGGGCCAACGTCCTGACTTTC
once,TRBJ1-3,TRBD1,TRBV5-8,CASSRDRGLNTIYF,TGTGCCAGCAGCCGGGACAGGGGGCTGAACACCATATATTTT
.,TRBJ1-2,TRBD1,TRBV6-5,CATGDRYYGYTF,TGTGCCACTGGGGACAGGTACTATGGCTACACCTTC
.,TRBJ1-2,TRBD1,TRBV6-5,CASSYLQGASGYTF,TGTGCCAGCAGTTACCTACAGGGGGCATCTGGCTACACCTTC
.,TRBJ1-5,TRBD1,TRBV2,CASRDREWSNQPQHF,TGTGCCAGCAGGGACAGGGAATGGAGCAATCAGCCCCAGCATTTT
.,TRBJ1-1,TRBD1,TRBV5-1,CASSQTGDTEAFF,TGCGCCAGCAGCCAAACAGGGGACACTGAAGCTTTCTTT
.,TRBJ1-3,.,TRBV24-1,CATSAGSGNTIYF,TGTGCCACCAGTGCCGGCTCTGGAAACACCATATATTTT
.,TRBJ2-1,TRBD2,TRBV19,CASHTPGLGLNEQFF,TGTGCCAGTCACACCCCGGGACTAGGACTCAATGAGCAGTTCTTC
few,TRBJ2-1,TRBD1,TRBV3-1/TRBV3-2,CASSQWDRVRNEQFF,TGTGCCAGCAGCCAATGGGACAGGGTGAGGAATGAGCAGTTCTTC
.,TRBJ1-2,TRBD1,TRBV2,CASSDANRGKKTDYGYTF,TGTGCCAGCAGTGACGCCAACAGGGGAAAAAAGACGGACTATGGCTACACCTTC
.,TRBJ2-7,TRBD2,TRBV6-4,CASTHGTSGIRGEQYF,TGTGCCAGCACCCACGGGACTAGCGGGATTAGAGGCGAGCAGTACTTC
.,TRBJ1-5,.,TRBV24-1,CATSDPRSNQPQHF,TGTGCCACCAGTGACCCCAGGAGCAATCAGCCCCAGCATTTT
.,TRBJ1-6,TRBD1,TRBV30,CAWSSGQGGGSPLHF,TGTGCCTGGAGTTCCGGACAGGGTGGGGGTTCACCCCTCCACTTT
.,TRBJ2-5,TRBD2,TRBV18,CASSPRGGPQETQYF,TGTGCCAGCTCACCACGCGGGGGGCCACAAGAGACCCAGTACTTC
.,TRBJ1-2,.,TRBV3-1/TRBV3-2,CASSSPGQIDYGYTF,TGTGCCAGCAGCTCGCCGGGACAAATAGATTATGGCTACACCTTC
.,TRBJ2-1,.,TRBV10-1,CASSSGSSYNEQFF,TGCGCCAGCAGCTCGGGAAGCTCCTACAATGAGCAGTTCTTC
.,TRBJ1-5,TRBD1,TRBV6-5,CASSSGTGGFYQPQHF,TGTGCCAGCAGTTCTGGGACAGGGGGCTTTTATCAGCCCCAGCATTTT
.,TRBJ2-3,.,TRBV5-1,CASSSQGSSTDTQYF,TGCGCCAGCAGCTCCCAGGGATCTAGCACAGATACGCAGTATTTT
.,TRBJ1-1,.,TRBV10-2,CASSAQGNTEAFF,TGCGCCAGCAGTGCACAGGGTAACACTGAAGCTTTCTTT
.,TRBJ1-5,TRBD1,TRBV19,CASSPSGQGNQPQHF,TGTGCCAGTAGTCCATCTGGACAGGGCAATCAGCCCCAGCATTTT
.,TRBJ1-2,.,TRBV18,CASSTTGTGISYTF,TGTGCCAGCTCCACCACCGGTACAGGGATAAGCTACACCTTC
.,TRBJ1-5,.,TRBV27,CATKAPGSNQPQHF,TGTGCCACCAAAGCCCCAGGGAGCAATCAGCCCCAGCATTTT
.,TRBJ1-1,.,TRBV19,CASSIVRPGQNTEAFF,TGTGCCAGTAGTATAGTGCGACCAGGGCAGAACACTGAAGCTTTCTTT
once,TRBJ2-7,.,TRBV5-6,CASSSGTLAYEQYF,TGTGCCAGCAGCTCCGGGACTTTGGCGTATGAGCAGTACTTC
once,TRBJ2-1,TRBD2,TRBV6-5,CATNGGAPEQFF,TGTGCCACAAACGGGGGGGCCCCTGAGCAGTTCTTC
once,TRBJ1-2,TRBD1,TRBV18,CASSPLGQGVDGYTF,TGTGCCAGCTCACCACTGGGACAGGGGGTGGATGGCTACACCTTC
.,TRBJ1-1,.,TRBV5-1,CASSWQAVGRTEAFF,TGCGCCAGCAGCTGGCAGGCTGTTGGCCGGACTGAAGCTTTCTTT
.,TRBJ2-1,.,TRBV6-5,CASKSGGPINEQFF,TGTGCCAGCAAGTCCGGGGGGCCGATCAATGAGCAGTTCTTC
.,TRBJ1-2,TRBD1,TRBV18,CASSPGTGSNYGYTF,TGTGCCAGCTCACCGGGGACAGGGAGCAACTATGGCTACACCTTC
.,TRBJ2-3,.,TRBV10-3,CAISESRPGTDTQYF,TGTGCCATCAGTGAGTCGCGGCCGGGGACAGATACGCAGTATTTT
.,TRBJ2-5,TRBD2,TRBV19,CASSIGTRPVGETQYF,TGTGCCAGTAGTATAGGGACTAGGCCGGTCGGTGAGACCCAGTACTTC
.,TRBJ1-3,.,TRBV4-1,CASSPEGAHGTGNTIYF,TGCGCCAGCAGCCCAGAAGGGGCGCATGGTACTGGAAACACCATATATTTT
.,TRBJ1-4,TRBD1,TRBV11-2,CASSSGQAGVEKLFF,TGTGCCAGCAGCTCGGGACAGGCTGGGGTGGAAAAACTGTTTTTT
.,TRBJ1-2,.,TRBV2,CASSPDSRNYGYTF,TGTGCCAGCAGTCCGGACAGCCGGAACTATGGCTACACCTTC
.,TRBJ2-5,TRBD1,TRBV7-8,CASSSHLSDRGLETQYF,TGTGCCAGCAGCTCCCATCTTTCAGACAGGGGGCTGGAGACCCAGTACTTC